Shown below are 17 T cell receptor beta chains from a single sample sequenced in a study of breast tumors, draining lymph nodes, adjacent tissues. Samples came from axillary lymph nodes draining the breast cancer. A single record per CDR3 protein comes from TCRdb applying MiXCR to the multiplex PCR reads. The sample lists approximately 230,000 distinct CDR3 sequences; roughly a third were seen once. Sequencing was carried out using axillary lymph node tissue. These receptors came from a female donor with breast cancer. Some clones in this sample may be carry-over from other donors' samples.

The V call is TRBV12-3 or TRBV12-4, the J call TRBJ2-7, with 10 bases identical to TRBD1. V lost 6 bases, J lost 4 bases, and 9 bases stayed unmatched. The CDR3 sequence is 15 residues long. CDR3 amino acids: CASRAGTGAPYEQYF. CDR3 bases: TGTGCCAGCAGGGCCGGGACAGGGGCCCCATACGAGCAGTACTTC.

This clonotype has just one count. The chain combines TRBV7-3 with TRBJ2-3; TRBD2 agrees at 9 bases. The CDR3 length is 14 residues. The V gene's germline CDR1 is SGHTA and CDR2 FQGTGA. V gave up 8 bases and J gave up 1 base; unmatched junction bases: 4. The CDR3 sequence is CASGIAGGTDTQYF. The CDR3 DNA sequence: TGTGCCAGCGGAATAGCGGGGGGCACAGATACGCAGTATTTT.

This clonotype has ten or more counts. The gene calls are TRBV5-1 and TRBJ2-3, with TRBD1 identical over 8 bases. Germline trimming cut 0 bases from V and 0 bases from J; bases unmatched to any gene: 6. The CDR3 has 17 amino acids. Germline values: CDR1 SGHRS, CDR2 YFSETQ. The CDR3 coding sequence is TGCGCCAGCAGCTTGGCGGACAGGGCCCTTAGCACAGATACGCAGTATTTT. Encoded protein: CASSLADRALSTDTQYF.

This clonotype was seen repeatedly, ten times or more. CDR3 protein: CASRNSQDYYGYTF. The CDR3 DNA is TGTGCCAGTAGAAACAGCCAGGACTACTATGGCTACACCTTC. The chain employs TRBV19 and TRBJ1-2; D gene uncertain. CDR1 LNHDA and CDR2 SQIVND come from the germline V gene (reference sequence). V gave up 6 bases and J gave up 3 bases, with 14 bases separating them. The CDR3 has 14 amino acids.

This clonotype was counted ten times or more. The rearrangement uses TRBV12-5 and TRBJ1-5; no firm D call. Germline V gives CDR1 LGHNT, CDR2 FRNRAP. The CDR3 sequence is 18 residues long. Trimming removed 6 bases from V and 0 bases from J, with 21 bases in between. CDR3 sequence (DNA): TGTGCTAGTGGCAACCTACTTCATGGGGATCCTAGCAATCAGCCCCAGCATTTT. It yields the protein CASGNLLHGDPSNQPQHF.

This clonotype was detected many times. This rearrangement joins TRBV7-8 to TRBJ2-3; 9 bases map to TRBD2. The CDR3 is made up of 16 amino acids. Looked up from germline, CDR1 is SGHVS and CDR2 is FQNEAQ. V was pared by 4 bases and J by 2 bases, with 7 bases of the junction left unmatched. As DNA, the CDR3 is TGTGCCAGCAGCTCCCCGACTAGCGGATACACAGATACGCAGTATTTT. Its translation is CASSSPTSGYTDTQYF.

In its sample, this clonotype was seen many times. The chain has TRBV29-1 and TRBJ2-7; possibly TRBD1 or TRBD2 for D (6 bases each). Germline CDR1 and CDR2: SQVTM and ANQGSEA. The CDR3 is 14 residues long. Trimming took 3 bases from V and 5 from J, leaving 17 bases between them. CDR3 coding DNA: TGCAGCGTTGATCTACACCTAGGGGGGAACGAGCAGTACTTC. Translation: CSVDLHLGGNEQYF.

V and J are TRBV19 and TRBJ1-4; 9 bases line up with TRBD1. The CDR3 covers 13 residues. With 5 bases clipped from V and 9 bases from J, the junction kept 4 bases outside the gene matches. The V gene's germline CDR1 is LNHDA and CDR2 SQIVND (reference sequence). The CDR3 reads CASSEGQGQKLFF. In DNA, the CDR3 is TGTGCCAGTAGTGAGGGACAGGGCCAAAAACTGTTTTTT. The whole variable domain, filled in from reference TRBV19 and TRBJ1-4, reads DGGITQSPKYLFRKEGQNVTLSCEQNLNHDAMYWYRQDPGQGLRLIYYSQIVNDFQKGDIAEGYSVSREKKESFPLTVTSAQKNPTAFYLCASSEGQGQKLFFGSGTQLSVL.

This clonotype has more than one count but fewer than ten. The chain links TRBV6-6 to TRBJ2-5; the D gene is possibly TRBD2 (6 bases). Per germline, CDR1 MNHNY and CDR2 SVGAGI (reference sequence). V lost 5 bases to trimming and J lost 5 bases, with 18 bases between them. The CDR3 loop spans 15 amino acids. The CDR3 loop is CASSHGGAEMETQYF. CDR3 nucleotide sequence: TGTGCCAGCAGTCATGGCGGGGCCGAGATGGAGACCCAGTACTTC.

This clonotype came up many times. This rearrangement joins TRBV3-1 to TRBJ2-5; TRBD1 or TRBD2 may be the D gene (5 bases each). V was pared by 6 bases and J by 5 bases, with 16 bases between. The CDR3 extends over 14 amino acids. Germline V gives CDR1 LGHDT, CDR2 YNNKEL (reference sequence). The CDR3 sequence is CASRLQGPGETQYF. The CDR3 nucleotides are TGTGCCAGCAGACTCCAGGGACCCGGGGAGACCCAGTACTTC.

This clonotype was seen many times. The J gene is TRBJ2-7, the V gene TRBV30; 8 bases agree with TRBD1. Germline trimming cut 1 base from V and 5 bases from J; bases unmatched to any gene: 1. The CDR3 consists of 12 residues. The germline V gene encodes CDR1 GTSNPN and CDR2 SVGIG (reference sequence). CDR3 bases: TGTGCCTGGAGTGGACAGGGGAACGAGCAGTACTTC. Translation gives CAWSGQGNEQYF.

V usage is TRBV6-4 and J usage is TRBJ1-6; 7 bases agree with TRBD1. The CDR3 spans 14 residues. Germline CDR1 and CDR2: MRHNA and SNTAGT. V lost 6 bases and J lost 7; bases outside the gene matches: 6. The CDR3 DNA follows: TGTGCCAGCAGCGACAGGGCTTGGAATTCACCCCTCCACTTT. Translated: CASSDRAWNSPLHF.

This clonotype has at least ten counts. The chain is built from TRBV4-1 and TRBJ2-1, with D perhaps being TRBD1 or TRBD2 (6 bases each). CDR3 length: 17 amino acids. CDR1 and CDR2 from the germline V gene are MGHRA and YSYEKL. Between the trimmed V and J ends, which lost 0 bases and 8 bases, there was a span of 20 bases. The DNA for the CDR3 is TGCGCCAGCAGCCAAGATCCGACGGGGGCCCAAAAAGATGAGCAGTTCTTC. Translating gives CASSQDPTGAQKDEQFF.

About this clonotype itself: A single base separates this from a much larger clone, so it may be a read error. The chain employs TRBV11-3 and TRBJ2-1; 8 bases agree with TRBD1. The CDR3 loop spans 16 amino acids. V shed 0 bases, J shed 8 bases, and the junction held 9 bases outside the gene matches. CDR1 and CDR2 from the germline V gene are SGHNT and YENEEA. The chain's CDR3 is CASSLEGQAARDEQFF. CDR3 sequence (DNA): TGTGCCAGCAGCTTAGAGGGACAGGCGGCGCGGGATGAGCAGTTCTTC.

On this clonotype itself: A read error may be the cause here, since a much bigger clone is one base away. The chain links TRBV19 to TRBJ2-3; 10 nucleotides line up with TRBD2. Trimming took 5 bases from V and 4 from J; bases not matched to a gene: 12. The CDR3 spans 17 residues. The V gene's germline CDR1 is LNHDA and CDR2 SQIVND (reference sequence). CDR3 in amino acids: CASSVIRASGSSDTQYF. As DNA, the CDR3 is TGTGCCAGTAGTGTAATCCGCGCTAGCGGGAGTTCAGATACGCAGTATTTT.

V usage is TRBV19 and J usage is TRBJ2-1, with 7 nucleotides matching TRBD1. This CDR3 has 18 residues. The germline gives CDR1 LNHDA, CDR2 SQIVND (reference sequence). Unmatched junction bases numbered 18, after V lost 7 bases and J lost 3 bases. The CDR3 DNA follows: TGTGCCAGTATCGCCCAAGGGACAGAGGGATATGGCTACAATGAGCAGTTCTTC. This codes for CASIAQGTEGYGYNEQFF.

This clonotype appeared many times. The chain joins TRBV11-2 to TRBJ1-2, with D uncertain. The CDR3 is 12 residues long. In germline, CDR1 is SGHAT, CDR2 FQNNGV. The CDR3 nucleotides are TGTTTACACCGAGTTAACAACTATGGCTACACCTTC. It encodes CLHRVNNYGYTF.